Following are 5 T cell receptor beta chains from one sample sequenced in a study of blood T cell repertoires in COVID-19. Method: immunoSEQ multiplex PCR; TCRdb's copy keeps in-frame clones and lacks some. The sample contains about 160,000 clones, roughly nine tenths of which appear only once. The sequenced sample consisted of peripheral blood. The receptors derive from a woman aged 60-70 years with active or convalescent COVID-19.

The chain links TRBV5-8 to TRBJ1-2; D remains unclear. The V and J ends lost 5 bases and 3 bases respectively, with 17 bases between them. From germline, CDR1 is SGHTS and CDR2 YDEGEE. There are 15 residues in the CDR3. CDR3 loop: CASRDVFGQDYGYTF. The CDR3 DNA is TGTGCCAGCAGAGACGTCTTTGGCCAGGACTATGGCTACACCTTC.

This clone was seen a single time. The chain uses TRBV5-1 and TRBJ2-2; D gene unclear. V lost 1 base, J lost 1 base, and 8 bases lay in between. Germline V gene lookup returns CDR1 SGHRS and CDR2 YFSETQ. The CDR3 covers 15 residues. CDR3 sequence: CASSLSRVNTGELFF. The CDR3 nucleotides are TGCGCCAGCAGCTTGAGCCGGGTGAACACCGGGGAGCTGTTTTTT. Looking up the rest from reference TRBV5-1 and TRBJ2-2 gives the full variable domain: KAGVTQTPRYLIKTRGQQVTLSCSPISGHRSVSWYQQTPGQGLQFLFEYFSETQRNKGNFPGRFSGRQFSNSRSEMNVSTLELGDSALYLCASSLSRVNTGELFFGEGSRLTVL.

V usage is TRBV5-6 and J usage is TRBJ1-5, with 9 bases matching TRBD1. The CDR3 sequence is 17 residues long. The germline gives CDR1 SGHDT, CDR2 YYEEEE. The trim removed 5 bases at V and 1 base at J, leaving 10 bases unmatched. Here the CDR3 reads CASSYGDREGSNQPQHF. CDR3 nucleotide sequence: TGTGCCAGCAGTTACGGGGACAGGGAAGGGAGCAATCAGCCCCAGCATTTT. Based on the CDR3 plus reference TRBV5-6 and TRBJ1-5, the full variable domain is DAGVTQSPTHLIKTRGQQVTLRCSPKSGHDTVSWYQQALGQGPQFIFQYYEEEERQRGNFPDRFSGHQFPNYSSELNVNALLLGDSALYLCASSYGDREGSNQPQHFGDGTRLSIL.

The chain couples TRBV6-4 to TRBJ1-2; D not resolved. The CDR3 is made up of 14 amino acids. In germline, CDR1 is MRHNA, CDR2 SNTAGT. Trimming removed 2 bases at V and 2 bases at J, with 9 bases between. CDR3 sequence (DNA): TGTGCCAGCAGTGACAACCATGGCAACTATGGCTACACCTTC. Protein sequence: CASSDNHGNYGYTF.

The V and J genes are TRBV3-1 (or the pseudogene TRBV3-2) and TRBJ1-6, with 7 positions matching TRBD1. V shed 2 bases, J shed 9 bases, and the junction held 4 bases outside the gene matches. This CDR3 region has 14 residues. CDR1 LGHDT and CDR2 YNNKEL come from the germline V gene (reference sequence). CDR3: CASSQLHRGSPLHF. Here the CDR3 DNA reads TGTGCCAGCAGCCAACTCCACAGGGGTTCACCCCTCCACTTT.